This T cell receptor (beta chain) was documented in a study of resident and recirculating memory T cells in vitiligo. Overall study: Samples were epidermis from two lesional and two nonlesional sites, plus PBMCs.

Sequencing used immunoSEQ multiplex PCR; TCRdb keeps in-frame clones, though not all of them. This sample has 70,000 or so clones; roughly 92% occur once, and the top ten carry less than 5%. CDR3 length equals 18 residues. After removal of 1 base from V and 2 bases from J, the junction contained 6 bases not matched to a gene. Looked up from germline, CDR1 is LGHNA and CDR2 is YNFKEQ. No change in lesions over the prior 6 months defined stable disease. No vitiligo treatment was given during the prior three months. The clonotype originates from a male donor with vitiligo. The J gene is TRBJ2-4, the V gene TRBV4-2, with 12 bases that match TRBD1. The sequencing sample was made of blood. CDR3 sequence: CASSQVSGTGGTKNIQYF. In DNA, the CDR3 is TGTGCCAGCAGCCAAGTCTCCGGGACAGGGGGCACCAAAAACATTCAGTACTTC.